This entry is about one T cell receptor beta chain. This specimen comes from a study of blood T cell repertoires in COVID-19. At the level of the study: Samples taken during acute and convalescent COVID-19 were collected in the United States, Italy and Spain. T cells, B-cell-depleted T cells, or PBMCs provided the cDNA or gDNA that served as material.

Looked up from germline, CDR1 is MGHRA and CDR2 is YSYEKL. The CDR3 contains 17 residues. The V and J ends lost 2 bases and 0 bases, in that order; junction bases with no gene match: 6. Per the original methods: Reference gene primer amplification gave estimated nucleated cell counts. TCRdb's copy holds only in-frame clones and misses some; the assay was immunoSEQ multiplex PCR. Clone size and V and J calls were adopted from that table, with D and trimming inferred from the DNA. This table has 85,000 to 100,000 clones, 90% appearing once. This TCR was recovered from a man in his sixties with acute or convalescent COVID-19. Sequenced: peripheral blood. V gene TRBV4-1 combines with J gene TRBJ2-2, with 7 bases identical to TRBD2. Here the CDR3 reads CASSQRRGTANTGELFF. CDR3 DNA: TGCGCCAGCAGCCAAAGGCGGGGGACCGCGAACACCGGGGAGCTGTTTTTT.